These T cell receptor beta chains were read from a single sample in a study of cytomegalovirus exposure and HLA in healthy donors. Profiling relied on immunoSEQ multiplex PCR, and the TCRdb table lists in-frame clones only, not all of them. The data hold roughly 43,000 clones, with about 60% observed a single time. The sample consisted of PBMCs. Every receptor here comes from a human donor in good health. The CDR3 runs from the conserved cysteine through the conserved F or W. Fields, in order: D gene, J gene, clone size, V gene, CDR3 protein, CDR3 DNA. The D gene is left open where the match is weak. The listing skips clone size in some rows; elsewhere it reads once, few, many or a size class.

>-|TRBJ1-1|-|TRBV18
CASSPSADTEAFF
TGTGCCAGCTCACCAAGCGCTGACACTGAAGCTTTCTTT
>-|TRBJ1-5|-|TRBV19
CASSTEGGNQPQHF
TGTGCCAGTAGTACGGAGGGTGGTAATCAGCCCCAGCATTTT
>-|TRBJ1-2|-|TRBV5-4
CASSPKDIYGYTF
TGTGCCAGCAGCCCGAAGGACATCTATGGCTACACCTTC
>TRBD2|TRBJ2-1|few|TRBV18
CASSPSGGAGPYNEQFF
TGTGCCAGCTCACCTAGCGGGGGCGCGGGACCCTACAATGAGCAGTTCTTC
>-|TRBJ1-1|-|TRBV5-1
CASSAFRGSGSLNTEAFF
TGCGCCAGCAGCGCCTTTCGGGGAAGTGGCTCTTTGAACACTGAAGCTTTCTTT
>TRBD1|TRBJ1-1|once|TRBV7-9
CASSLEGAFTEAFF
TGTGCCAGCAGCTTAGAGGGGGCGTTCACTGAAGCTTTCTTT
>TRBD1|TRBJ2-7|-|TRBV2
CASSSPGTGGAYEQYF
TGTGCCAGCTCCAGTCCCGGGACAGGGGGCGCCTACGAGCAGTACTTC
>-|TRBJ2-7|-|TRBV5-1
CASSQPGFEQYF
TGCGCCAGCAGCCAACCAGGGTTCGAGCAGTACTTC
>-|TRBJ1-5|few|TRBV7-9
CASSLARGEQGLGNQPQHF
TGTGCCAGCAGCTTAGCCCGGGGGGAACAGGGTTTGGGCAATCAGCCCCAGCATTTT
>-|TRBJ1-1|-|TRBV27
CASSQDRLNTEAFF
TGTGCCAGCAGTCAGGACAGATTGAACACTGAAGCTTTCTTT
>TRBD2|TRBJ2-1|-|TRBV27
CASSFARTSGVMGNEQFF
TGTGCCAGCAGTTTCGCAAGGACTAGCGGGGTAATGGGGAATGAGCAGTTCTTC
>-|TRBJ1-1|once|TRBV7-9
CASSLWGEGGLNTEAFF
TGTGCCAGCAGCTTATGGGGGGAGGGGGGGCTGAACACTGAAGCTTTCTTT
>-|TRBJ1-1|-|TRBV5-1
CASSSPNTGSQLNTEAFF
TGCGCCAGCAGCTCACCTAACACAGGATCCCAATTGAACACTGAAGCTTTCTTT
>-|TRBJ1-6|-|TRBV30
CAWSGIASYNSPLHF
TGTGCCTGGAGTGGGATAGCGTCCTATAATTCACCCCTCCACTTT
>-|TRBJ1-5|few|TRBV2
CASSTRNQPQHF
TGTGCCAGTTCCACACGCAATCAGCCCCAGCATTTT
>TRBD1|TRBJ1-5|few|TRBV30
CAWTGGSNQPQHF
TGTGCCTGGACAGGGGGTAGCAATCAGCCCCAGCATTTT
>TRBD1|TRBJ1-2|-|TRBV5-1
CASSLVRTGDGYTF
TGCGCCAGCAGCTTGGTGCGGACAGGGGATGGCTACACCTTC
>-|TRBJ2-2|once|TRBV2
CASSDIGPANTGELFF
TGTGCCAGCAGTGACATCGGTCCCGCGAACACCGGGGAGCTGTTTTTT
>TRBD1|TRBJ1-6|few|TRBV14
CASQGAGTYNSPLHF
TGTGCCAGTCAGGGGGCAGGGACCTATAATTCACCCCTCCACTTT
>-|TRBJ1-2|-|TRBV18
CASSPPGNYGYTF
TGTGCCAGCTCACCCCCAGGGAACTATGGCTACACCTTC
>TRBD1|TRBJ2-5|-|TRBV5-1
CASSKGGQGQETQYF
TGCGCCAGCAGCAAGGGTGGACAGGGCCAAGAGACCCAGTACTTC
>-|TRBJ2-1|-|TRBV5-4
CASRPGQNNNEQFF
TGTGCCAGCAGACCTGGACAGAATAACAATGAGCAGTTCTTC
>TRBD2|TRBJ2-2|-|TRBV27
CASSLRLAATGELFF
TGTGCCAGCAGTTTAAGACTAGCCGCAACCGGGGAGCTGTTTTTT
>TRBD1|TRBJ1-1|once|TRBV5-1
CASSTGQGEDEAFF
TGCGCCAGCAGCACGGGACAGGGTGAGGATGAAGCTTTCTTT
>TRBD1|TRBJ1-2|few|TRBV5-4
CAAGTGVNYGYTF
TGTGCCGCGGGGACAGGGGTTAACTATGGCTACACCTTC
>-|TRBJ1-4|-|TRBV7-9
CASSLGSSRGEKLFF
TGTGCCAGCAGCTTAGGATCCTCAAGAGGGGAAAAACTGTTTTTT
>TRBD1|TRBJ1-3|-|TRBV9
CASSAGQGKNTIYF
TGTGCCAGCAGCGCCGGACAGGGGAAAAACACCATATATTTT